This paragraph reports one T cell receptor (beta chain). V trimming: 2 bases; J trimming: 5 bases; junction bases outside the gene matches: 8. Germline CDR1 reads WNHNN; CDR2 reads SYGVQD (reference sequence). This CDR3 is built from 16 residues. The PCR had 60 Vbeta and 13 Jbeta primers. TCRdb keeps only in-frame clones here, not all; method: immunoSEQ multiplex PCR. The table includes over 150,000 clones, 60% to 85% detected once. The record originates from a study of cytomegalovirus exposure and HLA in healthy donors. V usage is TRBV10-1 and J usage is TRBJ1-1; 10 bases align to TRBD1. Sequenced input: PBMCs. This TCR came from a woman aged 40 to 55 in good health and CMV-seronegative. Here the CDR3 DNA reads TGCGCCAGCAGTGAGGGGACAGGGGAAGGTGGGACTGAAGCTTTCTTT. Its translation is CASSEGTGEGGTEAFF.